The 22 T cell receptor beta chains given below trace back to one sample, sequenced in a study of beta chain features in type 1 diabetes (dated by TCRdb to 2017 to 2018). Library preparation employed the immunoSEQ multiplex PCR assay. The High Capacity cDNA Reverse Transcription Kit was used to reverse transcribe all of the isolated RNA, meaning that expressed TCRB transcripts were what got sequenced. Not all clones reach the TCRdb copy of this immuneACCESS table, which keeps in-frame sequences only. Checked studies attribute under half of the gap to unresolved V genes and leave the rest unexplained. The sample table shows some 240,000 clones, and roughly 17% are seen once. The ten largest clonotypes hold about 0.092% of the sample. No antigen has been identified for these receptors. What the authors observed across the whole study: In all four CD4+ subsets, TCRB CDR3 length was moderately but significantly shorter in type 1 diabetes patients.

Sequenced sample: naive CD4+ T cells from blood. The cell subset or site label of this sample denotes: true naive CD4+ T cells. The receptor set was obtained from a man between 25 and 39 years old with type 1 diabetes.

This clone has just a few counts. The gene calls are TRBV28 and TRBJ2-1; the D is unclear. Germline loops: CDR1 MDHEN, CDR2 SYDVKM. Trimming removed 2 bases at V and 4 bases at J, with 6 bases between. CDR3 length equals 13 residues. CDR3 nucleotides: TGTGCCAGCAGTTTAGGGATGTACAATGAGCAGTTCTTC. Its protein product is CASSLGMYNEQFF.

The table lists this clone with a few counts. The V and J genes are TRBV7-9 and TRBJ2-7; D possibly corresponds to TRBD1 (6 bases). Germline assignment: CDR1 SEHNR and CDR2 FQNEAQ (reference sequence). The CDR3 runs to 13 residues. Trimming took 5 bases from V and 1 from J, leaving 9 bases between them. The CDR3: CASSADSSYEQYF. DNA of the CDR3: TGTGCCAGCAGCGCGGACAGTTCCTACGAGCAGTACTTC.

J is TRBJ1-2 and V is TRBV29-1; 8 bases are a match to TRBD1. After removal of 1 base from V and 4 bases from J, the junction contained 2 bases not matched to a gene. CDR1 is SQVTM and CDR2 is ANQGSEA in the germline V gene. CDR3 length: 13 amino acids. As DNA, the CDR3 is TGCAGCGTTGAAGCAGGGGGCAGCTATGGCTACACCTTC. The encoded protein is CSVEAGGSYGYTF.

A word on this clone: The identical CDR3 is also encoded by other nucleotide sequences in the sample. The chain combines TRBV14 with TRBJ2-7; D gene unclear. The CDR3 loop spans 15 amino acids. Trimming removed 4 bases at V and 4 bases at J, with 17 bases between. From germline, CDR1 is SGHDN and CDR2 FVKESK. Written as DNA, the CDR3 is TGTGCCAGCAGCCGGTATACGGCTTTGTCTTACGAGCAGTACTTC. Translated, it gives CASSRYTALSYEQYF. Full variable domain (remainder filled in from reference TRBV14 and TRBJ2-7): EAGVTQFPSHSVIEKGQTVTLRCDPISGHDNLYWYRRVMGKEIKFLLHFVKESKQDESGMPNNRFLAERTGGTYSTLKVQPAELEDSGVYFCASSRYTALSYEQYFGPGTRLTVT.

This clone was seen a handful of times. CDR3 in amino acids: CSAASGDEQYF. The DNA of the CDR3 is TGCAGTGCTGCCTCGGGAGACGAGCAGTACTTC. This chain links TRBV20-1 with TRBJ2-7; tentatively, D is TRBD2 (6 bases). V lost 5 bases to trimming and J lost 5 bases, with 10 bases between them. CDR1 DFQATT and CDR2 SNEGSKA come from the germline V gene (reference sequence). The CDR3 contains 11 residues.

The chain employs TRBV7-9 and TRBJ2-5; TRBD2 agrees at 9 bases. There are 16 residues in the CDR3. Per germline, CDR1 SEHNR and CDR2 FQNEAQ (reference sequence). V shed 1 base and J 1 base; nucleotides not matched to a gene: 4. The DNA for the CDR3 is TGTGCCAGCAGCTTAGAAGCGGGAGGCGTCCAAGAGACCCAGTACTTC. It translates to CASSLEAGGVQETQYF.

This clone showed up just a few times. V usage is TRBV29-1 and J usage is TRBJ2-7, with 8 bases aligning to TRBD1. Per germline, CDR1 SQVTM and CDR2 ANQGSEA. The CDR3 runs to 14 residues. J lost 5 bases, V lost 6 bases, and 12 bases had no gene match. The CDR3 DNA reads as TGCAGCGTAGAGTCGGACAGGGCGAGACACGAGCAGTACTTC. Protein sequence: CSVESDRARHEQYF.

The rearrangement links TRBV25-1 to TRBJ1-4; D is unresolved. The V gene's germline CDR1 is MGHDK and CDR2 SYGVNS. The CDR3 consists of 15 residues. Trimming shortened V by 8 bases and J by 4 bases, and 17 bases separated the two germline ends. The CDR3 here is CASCAQSSGNEKLFF. CDR3 coding DNA: TGTGCCAGCTGTGCGCAGTCGTCTGGTAATGAAAAACTGTTTTTT. Drawing the rest from reference TRBV25-1 and TRBJ1-4, the complete variable domain is EADIYQTPRYLVIGTGKKITLECSQTMGHDKMYWYQQDPGMELHLIHYSYGVNSTEKGDLSSESTVSRIRTEHFPLTLESARPSHTSQYLCASCAQSSGNEKLFFGSGTQLSVL.

The chain joins TRBV18 to TRBJ2-1; 7 nucleotides line up with TRBD2. V was pared by 1 base and J by 3 bases, with 3 bases of the junction left unmatched. CDR1 and CDR2 (germline): KGHSH, LQKENI. The CDR3 covers 15 residues. The DNA for the CDR3 is TGTGCCAGCTCACCACTCGGCGGGAGCTACAATGAGCAGTTCTTC. This translates into CASSPLGGSYNEQFF. Full variable domain (missing parts from reference TRBV18 and TRBJ2-1): NAGVMQNPRHLVRRRGQEARLRCSPMKGHSHVYWYRQLPEEGLKFMVYLQKENIIDESGMPKERFSAEFPKEGPSILRIQQVVRGDSAAYFCASSPLGGSYNEQFFGPGTRLTVL.

The rearrangement joins TRBV7-8 to TRBJ1-1; a weak D match, TRBD1 (5 bases). Trimming took off 4 bases at V and 0 bases at J, with 12 bases between the two ends. The CDR3 contains 15 residues. Germline V gives CDR1 SGHVS, CDR2 FQNEAQ. CDR3 sequence (DNA): TGTGCCAGCAGCTCTTACGTAGGGGTGAACACTGAAGCTTTCTTT. Its protein is CASSSYVGVNTEAFF.

This rearrangement joins TRBV25-1 to TRBJ1-4; unclear D gene. This CDR3 is built from 11 residues. The germline CDR1 and CDR2 sequences are MGHDK and SYGVNS. V lost 5 bases and J lost 5, with 3 bases in between. CDR3 DNA sequence: TGTGCCAGCAGTATCAATGAAAAACTGTTTTTT. Amino acid sequence: CASSINEKLFF. Looking up the rest from reference TRBV25-1 and TRBJ1-4 gives the full variable domain: EADIYQTPRYLVIGTGKKITLECSQTMGHDKMYWYQQDPGMELHLIHYSYGVNSTEKGDLSSESTVSRIRTEHFPLTLESARPSHTSQYLCASSINEKLFFGSGTQLSVL.

This rearrangement joins TRBV30 to TRBJ1-2, with D possibly matching TRBD1 (6 bases). The CDR3 extends over 13 amino acids. CDR1 is GTSNPN, CDR2 SVGIG, per germline (reference sequence). The V and J ends lost 3 bases and 9 bases respectively, with 17 bases between them. CDR3 in amino acids: CAWRFRDILRYTF. In DNA, the CDR3 is TGTGCCTGGAGATTTAGGGACATCTTGCGCTACACCTTC. The full variable domain, in which reference TRBV30 and TRBJ1-2 provide the parts outside the CDR3, is SQTIHQWPATLVQPVGSPLSLECTVEGTSNPNLYWYRQAAGRGLQLLFYSVGIGQISSEVPQNLSASRPQDRQFILSSKKLLLSDSGFYLCAWRFRDILRYTFGSGTRLTVV.

This chain uses TRBV15 with TRBJ1-5; D not resolved. Germline loops: CDR1 LNHNV, CDR2 YYDKDF (reference sequence). Trimming pared 0 bases from V and 0 bases from J, leaving 9 bases between. The CDR3 consists of 16 residues. The CDR3 sequence: CATSRDLVYSNQPQHF. CDR3 sequence (DNA): TGTGCCACCAGCAGAGATCTAGTGTATAGCAATCAGCCCCAGCATTTT.

This clone has just a few counts. This chain uses TRBV9 with TRBJ2-1, with D hard to call. V gave up 3 bases and J gave up 7 bases, with 5 bases separating them. The germline V gene encodes CDR1 SGDLS and CDR2 YYNGEE. CDR3 size: 11 residues. CDR3: CASSDRNEQFF. The DNA for the CDR3 is TGTGCCAGCAGCGACAGAAATGAGCAGTTCTTC.

The chain employs TRBV29-1 and TRBJ1-5, with D possibly being TRBD1 (5 bases). Germline CDR1 is SQVTM and CDR2 is ANQGSEA. The CDR3 runs to 15 residues. V lost 4 bases and J lost 0, with 13 bases in between. The CDR3 DNA follows: TGCAGCGTTGGGCTCGACAGCAATAGCAATCAGCCCCAGCATTTT. This codes for CSVGLDSNSNQPQHF.

The chain combines TRBV5-1 with TRBJ2-7, with D perhaps matching TRBD2 (5 bases). The germline V gene encodes CDR1 SGHRS and CDR2 YFSETQ. This CDR3 region has 15 residues. The V gene lost 0 bases and the J gene lost 0 bases, with 10 bases spanning the gap. The CDR3 region has the DNA TGCGCCAGCAGCTTGGTAGAGGGTAGCTCCTACGAGCAGTACTTC. Protein product: CASSLVEGSSYEQYF.

This clone was detected a few times. This sequence joins TRBV5-1 and TRBJ2-1; 10 nucleotides agree with TRBD1. This CDR3 is built from 15 residues. The germline gives CDR1 SGHRS, CDR2 YFSETQ. Trimming took 4 bases from V and 4 from J; bases not matched to a gene: 5. DNA for the CDR3: TGCGCCAGCAGCAGGGGACAGGGGATTTACAATGAGCAGTTCTTC. Its protein product is CASSRGQGIYNEQFF.

V is TRBV9 and J is TRBJ2-5; TRBD2 matches 11 bases. V trimming: 4 bases; J trimming: 4 bases; junction bases outside the gene matches: 6. The germline V gene has CDR1 SGDLS and CDR2 YYNGEE. This CDR3 comprises 15 residues. The CDR3 is CASSRLAGTPETQYF. For the CDR3, the DNA is TGTGCCAGCAGCCGACTAGCGGGAACCCCAGAGACCCAGTACTTC.

This clone was observed a handful of times. This chain connects TRBV29-1 to TRBJ2-5; 8 bases are shared with TRBD1. CDR3 length equals 14 residues. V lost 0 bases and J lost 5; bases outside the gene matches: 5. Germline-derived CDR1 and CDR2 are SQVTM and ANQGSEA. The CDR3 region has the DNA TGCAGCGTTGAAGATGAGACAGGGGAGGAGACCCAGTACTTC. It translates to CSVEDETGEETQYF.

The chain carries TRBV23-1 and TRBJ2-1; 9 nucleotides match TRBD1. TRBV23-1 is an open reading frame whose function is uncertain. Unmatched junction bases numbered 9, after V lost 6 bases and J lost 3 bases. The CDR3 is 16 residues long. The CDR3 here is CASRHRTGGHYNEQFF. In nucleotides, the CDR3 is TGCGCCAGCAGACATCGAACAGGGGGCCACTACAATGAGCAGTTCTTC.

V usage is TRBV13 and J usage is TRBJ2-7, with a possible D match to TRBD1 (5 bases). The V and J ends lost 0 bases and 5 bases respectively, with 14 bases between them. The CDR3 is 15 residues long. From germline, CDR1 is PRHDT and CDR2 FYEKMQ (reference sequence). In nucleotides, the CDR3 is TGTGCCAGCAGCTTAGGGACAGCCAGGTCGGACGAGCAGTACTTC. Its translation: CASSLGTARSDEQYF.

This clone turned up a few times. This chain uses TRBV9 with TRBJ2-2; D ambiguous. The V end lost 0 bases, the J end lost 4 bases, and 4 bases lay between the germline ends. The CDR3 has 13 amino acids. Germline CDR1 SGDLS, CDR2 YYNGEE. The CDR3 reads CASSVVSTGELFF. The CDR3 bases are TGTGCCAGCAGCGTAGTAAGCACCGGGGAGCTGTTTTTT.